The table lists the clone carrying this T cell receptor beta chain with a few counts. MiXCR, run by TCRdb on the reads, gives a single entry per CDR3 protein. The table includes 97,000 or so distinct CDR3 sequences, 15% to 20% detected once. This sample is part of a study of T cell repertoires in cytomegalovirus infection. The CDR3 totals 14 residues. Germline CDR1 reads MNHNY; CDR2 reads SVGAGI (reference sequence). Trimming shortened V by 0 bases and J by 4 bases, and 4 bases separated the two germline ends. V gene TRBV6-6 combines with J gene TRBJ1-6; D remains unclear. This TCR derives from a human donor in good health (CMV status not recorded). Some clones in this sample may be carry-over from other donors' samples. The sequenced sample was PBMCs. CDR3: CASSYSKYNSPLHF. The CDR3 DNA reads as TGTGCCAGCAGTTACTCGAAATATAATTCACCCCTCCACTTT.